The next 25 T cell receptor beta chains were all read from a single sample in a study of Ad26.COV2.S vaccination and SARS-CoV-2 variants (dated by TCRdb to the early 2020s). The method was the immunoSEQ multiplex PCR assay. In TCRdb, the immuneACCESS table is reduced to in-frame sequences with V and J assigned. These tables do not hold every clone; where another copy was compared, an unresolved V gene accounts for under half, and the others remain unexplained. The sample table contains hundreds of thousands of clones; only one count was recorded for 75% to 95% of them. The ten largest clones add up to 12% of the sample. In light of the paper, this sample's treatment or condition label describes: 15 to 20 received Ad26.COV2.S at low or high dose, single or two shots; 5 received placebo; per-sample allocation not given. For vaccine and placebo recipients, repertoires were sequenced using samples collected on day 63 after the first injection.

The source was peripheral blood, collected in a trial of Ad26.COV2.S vaccine versus placebo. The receptors here all came from a person aged 18-60 years who received the Ad26.COV2.S COVID-19 vaccine or a placebo.

The gene calls are TRBV2 and TRBJ1-1, with 9 bases aligning to TRBD1. The CDR3 covers 15 residues. The germline V gene encodes CDR1 SNHLY and CDR2 FYNNEI. V gave up 5 bases and J gave up 1 base; unmatched junction bases: 5. DNA of the CDR3: TGTGCCAGCAGTATAAACAGGGGGCGGAACACTGAAGCTTTCTTT. Its protein is CASSINRGRNTEAFF.

The chain employs TRBV6-2 or TRBV6-3 and TRBJ1-1, with no clear D. This CDR3 region has 12 residues. Trimming removed 1 base from V and 5 bases from J, with 5 bases in between. Germline CDR1 and CDR2: MNHEY and SVGEGT. The CDR3 DNA follows: TGTGCCAGCAGTTACTTTAGTACTGAAGCTTTCTTT. It is translated as CASSYFSTEAFF.

CDR3 in DNA: TGTGCCAGCAGCTTAGGGACAGGGGCGAACGAGCAGTACTTC. It codes for CASSLGTGANEQYF. The V call is TRBV7-9, the J call TRBJ2-7, with 9 positions matching TRBD1. V was pared by 1 base and J by 5 bases, with 3 bases of the junction left unmatched. In germline, CDR1 is SEHNR, CDR2 FQNEAQ (reference sequence). The CDR3 runs 14 residues.

This chain uses TRBV5-1 with TRBJ2-7, with D perhaps matching TRBD2 (5 bases). Germline CDR1 is SGHRS and CDR2 is YFSETQ. The CDR3 length is 14 residues. V lost 1 base and J lost 0, with 8 bases in between. The CDR3 here is CASSLFRGSYEQYF. The CDR3 DNA is TGCGCCAGCAGCTTGTTTCGGGGCTCCTACGAGCAGTACTTC.

The chain combines TRBV11-2 with TRBJ1-5, with 10 nucleotides matching TRBD1. The CDR3 loop spans 17 amino acids. V lost 5 bases to trimming and J lost 6 bases; unmatched junction nucleotides: 13. Per the germline V gene, CDR1 is SGHAT and CDR2 is FQNNGV. Written as DNA, the CDR3 is TGTGCCAGCAGCCGGACGAGACAGGGGGCAGTAGTTCAGCCCCAGCATTTT. Translated: CASSRTRQGAVVQPQHF.

This clone was seen only once. The CDR3 spells CASSSGGSIATNEKLFF. As DNA, the CDR3 is TGTGCCAGCAGCTCTGGGGGATCAATTGCAACTAATGAAAAACTGTTTTTT. The chain is built from TRBV5-4 and TRBJ1-4; tentatively, D is TRBD1 (5 bases). Trimming left V 3 bases short and J 0 bases short, with 15 bases between. There are 17 residues in the CDR3. Germline V gene data show CDR1 as SGHNT and CDR2 as YYREEE (reference sequence).

The chain recombines TRBV9 with TRBJ2-2; no definite D call. This CDR3 region has 14 residues. Looked up from germline, CDR1 is SGDLS and CDR2 is YYNGEE. V lost 2 bases, J lost 6 bases, and 11 bases lay in between. The CDR3 nucleotides are TGTGCCAGCAGCGTGGCTTACAGTGCCGGGGAGCTGTTTTTT. Translation: CASSVAYSAGELFF.

V usage is TRBV30 and J usage is TRBJ2-2; 10 nucleotides agree with TRBD2. There are 15 residues in the CDR3. CDR1 GTSNPN and CDR2 SVGIG come from the germline V gene (reference sequence). V gave up 1 base and J gave up 7 bases; unmatched junction bases: 6. The CDR3 sequence is CAWSASGRVIGELFF. The DNA for the CDR3 is TGTGCCTGGAGTGCTAGCGGGAGAGTGATCGGGGAGCTGTTTTTT.

The V and J genes are TRBV6-4 and TRBJ2-7; TRBD1 matches 8 bases. Trimming removed 4 bases from V and 2 bases from J; junction bases left unmatched: 7. In germline, CDR1 is MRHNA, CDR2 SNTAGT. The CDR3 is 15 residues long. CDR3 sequence: CASSVSGTGPYEQYF. In DNA form, the CDR3 reads TGTGCCAGCAGTGTCTCCGGGACAGGCCCCTACGAGCAGTACTTC.

This clone has only one observation. This rearrangement joins TRBV29-1 to TRBJ2-3, with D uncertain. The CDR3 sequence is 12 residues long. The V gene's germline CDR1 is SQVTM and CDR2 ANQGSEA. V shed 6 bases and J shed 2 bases, with 9 bases lying between them. This chain's CDR3 is CSVAYFTDTQYF. The CDR3 DNA is TGCAGCGTCGCCTACTTCACAGATACGCAGTATTTT.

The chain combines TRBV18 with TRBJ1-1; D is uncertain. CDR1 and CDR2 from the germline V gene are KGHSH and LQKENI. The CDR3 consists of 14 residues. Trimming stripped 4 bases from V and 0 bases from J, with 9 bases between. CDR3 coding DNA: TGTGCCAGCTCACTCGGGTCGGTGAACACTGAAGCTTTCTTT. It translates to CASSLGSVNTEAFF.

V and J are TRBV7-9 and TRBJ2-1; no definite D call. The CDR3 extends over 13 amino acids. Germline V CDR1 and CDR2: SEHNR, FQNEAQ (reference sequence). The V end lost 1 base, the J end lost 7 bases, and 8 bases lay between the germline ends. CDR3 sequence reads: CASSLDALNEQFF. The CDR3 DNA is TGTGCCAGCAGCTTAGATGCCCTTAATGAGCAGTTCTTC.

This sequence joins TRBV7-9 and TRBJ2-3; D is perhaps TRBD2 (6 bases). Looked up from germline, CDR1 is SEHNR and CDR2 is FQNEAQ (reference sequence). The CDR3 runs 16 residues. Trimming removed 7 bases at V and 2 bases at J, with 19 bases between. CDR3: CASTLTRQSSTDTQYF. The CDR3 region has the DNA TGTGCCAGCACCCTGACTAGACAAAGCTCCACAGATACGCAGTATTTT. The whole variable domain, remainder taken from reference TRBV7-9 and TRBJ2-3, is DTGVSQNPRHKITKRGQNVTFRCDPISEHNRLYWYRQTLGQGPEFLTYFQNEAQLEKSRLLSDRFSAERPKGSFSTLEIQRTEQGDSAMYLCASTLTRQSSTDTQYFGPGTRLTVL.

The chain joins TRBV3-1 (or the pseudogene TRBV3-2) to TRBJ1-1; 10 bases line up with TRBD1. Per the germline V gene, CDR1 is LGHDT and CDR2 is YNNKEL (reference sequence). The CDR3 has 15 residues. With V trimmed by 4 bases and J by 6 bases, 8 bases remained unmatched. The CDR3, as DNA: TGTGCCAGCAGCCCGGGCGGGACAGGGGTACCTGAAGCTTTCTTT. It translates to CASSPGGTGVPEAFF.

In this sample, this clone turned up once. The rearrangement links TRBV28 to TRBJ1-2; TRBD1 is a possible D gene (6 bases). CDR3 size: 14 residues. Germline CDR1 reads MDHEN; CDR2 reads SYDVKM. Trimming stripped 5 bases from V and 14 bases from J, with 24 bases between. The CDR3 DNA follows: TGTGCCAGCAGTCCGGGGGGGCGAATACAGGGTTTGACCTTC. Translation gives CASSPGGRIQGLTF.

The V and J genes are TRBV14 and TRBJ2-2; 12 bases align to TRBD2. V was clipped by 4 bases and J by 6 bases; unmatched bases: 15. The germline V gene encodes CDR1 SGHDN and CDR2 FVKESK. This CDR3 comprises 19 residues. The DNA for the CDR3 is TGTGCCAGCAGCCTATACGGACTAGCGGGAAGTTTGTTGGCCGGGGAGCTGTTTTTT. This codes for CASSLYGLAGSLLAGELFF.

This sequence joins TRBV2 and TRBJ2-3; D is possibly TRBD1 (5 bases). Germline CDR1 is SNHLY and CDR2 is FYNNEI. V lost 4 bases and J lost 6, with 8 bases in between. This CDR3 is 12 amino acids long. In DNA form, the CDR3 reads TGTGCCAGCAGTGCAGGGTATGATACGCAGTATTTT. The encoded protein is CASSAGYDTQYF.

The genes are TRBV11-2 and TRBJ1-1, with D hard to call. The length of the CDR3 is 14 residues. V was cut by 1 base and J by 1 base, with 7 bases left in between. In germline, CDR1 is SGHAT, CDR2 FQNNGV. The CDR3, as DNA: TGTGCCAGCAGCTTAGGGCCAGCGAACACTGAAGCTTTCTTT. Its protein is CASSLGPANTEAFF.

The chain couples TRBV10-2 to TRBJ1-1, with D hard to call. Deletions cut 6 bases from V and 4 bases from J, with 18 bases between. Germline values: CDR1 WSHSY, CDR2 SAAADI. The CDR3 totals 15 residues. As DNA, the CDR3 is TGCGCCAGCAGCGACCCTAGAGGTAGGGCCACTGAAGCTTTCTTT. The encoded protein is CASSDPRGRATEAFF.

The chain employs TRBV6-5 and TRBJ2-1; 7 nucleotides line up with TRBD1. The length of the CDR3 is 11 residues. The V and J ends lost 5 bases and 16 bases, in that order; junction bases with no gene match: 8. Germline assignment: CDR1 MNHEY and CDR2 SVGAGI. The CDR3 loop reads CASSRDRDQFF. The DNA of the CDR3 is TGTGCCAGCAGTCGCGACAGGGATCAATTCTTC.

This chain uses TRBV19 with TRBJ2-2; 9 bases match TRBD1. Germline CDR1 reads LNHDA; CDR2 reads SQIVND (reference sequence). This CDR3 is 18 amino acids long. Losses at the gene ends were 9 bases for V and 7 bases for J; bases not matched to a gene: 21. The CDR3 region is CASTGTGIRPPSVGELFF. CDR3 nucleotide sequence: TGTGCCAGCACCGGGACAGGGATTAGACCTCCGTCGGTCGGGGAGCTGTTTTTT.

The J gene is TRBJ2-3, the V gene TRBV2, with D possibly matching TRBD1 (6 bases). V was cut by 5 bases and J by 2 bases, with 14 bases left in between. The germline CDR1 and CDR2 sequences are SNHLY and FYNNEI. CDR3 length equals 15 residues. CDR3: CASSKQGWDTDTQYF. CDR3 nucleotide sequence: TGTGCCAGCAGTAAACAGGGATGGGACACAGATACGCAGTATTTT.

The genes are TRBV6-5 and TRBJ2-5; 9 bases are shared with TRBD1. Trimming cost V 6 bases and J 5 bases; bases outside gene matches: 4. CDR3 size: 13 residues. Per germline, CDR1 MNHEY and CDR2 SVGAGI. The CDR3 here is CASSVDRGETQYF. The DNA of the CDR3 is TGTGCCAGCAGCGTGGACAGGGGTGAGACCCAGTACTTC.

V and J are TRBV7-9 and TRBJ1-1; D remains ambiguous. Germline assignment: CDR1 SEHNR and CDR2 FQNEAQ (reference sequence). V was cut by 2 bases and J by 0 bases, with 7 bases left in between. The CDR3 sequence is 14 residues long. Here the CDR3 DNA reads TGTGCCAGCAGCTTACACAGAGTGAACACTGAAGCTTTCTTT. This gives the protein CASSLHRVNTEAFF.

This clone was detected only once. The chain carries TRBV19 and TRBJ1-5, with D possibly matching TRBD1 (5 bases). V shed 6 bases and J shed 6 bases, with 15 bases lying between them. Germline CDR1 reads LNHDA; CDR2 reads SQIVND (reference sequence). The CDR3 extends over 14 amino acids. CDR3 in amino acids: CASRRDSPSQPQHF. The CDR3 DNA is TGTGCCAGTAGGAGGGACTCCCCCAGTCAGCCCCAGCATTTT.